This T cell receptor (beta chain) was recovered during a study of blood T cell repertoires in COVID-19. Trimming left V 2 bases short and J 1 base short, with 12 bases between. This CDR3 comprises 15 residues. Germline lookup yields CDR1 KGHSH and CDR2 LQKENI. Which cohort a participant joined came from the clinical history participants gave. As handled by the study authors: Estimation of nucleated cell counts relied on the amplification of reference gene primers. Produced via immunoSEQ multiplex PCR; TCRdb's table is partial and in-frame only. V and J calls and clone size are copied from that table; D and trimming were computed from the DNA. This table holds over 200,000 clones, 80% to 90% found once.

This rearrangement joins TRBV18 to TRBJ2-7; TRBD1 is a possible D gene (6 bases). The specimen was PBMCs or T cells enriched from blood (not recorded which). The TCR comes from a woman between 50 and 59 years old who had recovered from COVID-19. The CDR3 loop is CASSPRTGISYEQYF. As DNA, the CDR3 is TGTGCCAGCTCACCAAGAACAGGGATTTCCTACGAGCAGTACTTC.